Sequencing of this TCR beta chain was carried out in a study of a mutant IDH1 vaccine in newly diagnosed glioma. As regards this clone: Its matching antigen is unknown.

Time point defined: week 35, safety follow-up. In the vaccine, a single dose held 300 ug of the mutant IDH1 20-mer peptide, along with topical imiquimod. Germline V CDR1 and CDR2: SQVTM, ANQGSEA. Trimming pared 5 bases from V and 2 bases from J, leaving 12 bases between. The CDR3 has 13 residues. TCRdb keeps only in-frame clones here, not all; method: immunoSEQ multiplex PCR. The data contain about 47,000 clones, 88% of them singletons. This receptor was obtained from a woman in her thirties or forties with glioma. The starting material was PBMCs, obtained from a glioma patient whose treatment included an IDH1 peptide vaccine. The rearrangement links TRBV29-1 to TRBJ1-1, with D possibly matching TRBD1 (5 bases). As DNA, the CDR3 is TGCAGCGTTAAGACAGAACCTAACACTGAAGCTTTCTTT. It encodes CSVKTEPNTEAFF. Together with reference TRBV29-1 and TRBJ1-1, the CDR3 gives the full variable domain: SAVISQKPSRDICQRGTSLTIQCQVDSQVTMMFWYRQQPGQSLTLIATANQGSEATYESGFVIDKFPISRPNLTFSTLTVSNMSPEDSSIYLCSVKTEPNTEAFFGQGTRLTVV.